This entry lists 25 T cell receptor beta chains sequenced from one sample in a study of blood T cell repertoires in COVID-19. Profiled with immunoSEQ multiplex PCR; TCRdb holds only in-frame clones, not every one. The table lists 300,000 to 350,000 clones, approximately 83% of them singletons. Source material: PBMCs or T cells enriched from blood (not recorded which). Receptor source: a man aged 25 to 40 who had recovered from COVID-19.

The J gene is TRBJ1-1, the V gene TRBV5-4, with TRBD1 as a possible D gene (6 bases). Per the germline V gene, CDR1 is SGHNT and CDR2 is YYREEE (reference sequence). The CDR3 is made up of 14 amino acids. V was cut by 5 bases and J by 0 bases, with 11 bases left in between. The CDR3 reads CASRLQGMNTEAFF. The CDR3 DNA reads TGTGCCAGCAGACTCCAGGGGATGAACACTGAAGCTTTCTTT.

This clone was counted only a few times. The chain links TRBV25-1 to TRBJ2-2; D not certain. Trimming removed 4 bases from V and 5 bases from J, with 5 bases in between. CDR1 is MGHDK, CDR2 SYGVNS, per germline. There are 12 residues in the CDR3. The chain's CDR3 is CASSVITGELFF. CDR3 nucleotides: TGTGCCAGCAGTGTAATAACCGGGGAGCTGTTTTTT.

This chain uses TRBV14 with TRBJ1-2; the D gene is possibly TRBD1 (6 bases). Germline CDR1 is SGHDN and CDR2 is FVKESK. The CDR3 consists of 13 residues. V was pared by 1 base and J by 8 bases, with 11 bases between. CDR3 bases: TGTGCCAGCAGCCAAGGCACAGGGATCGGCTACACCTTC. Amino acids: CASSQGTGIGYTF. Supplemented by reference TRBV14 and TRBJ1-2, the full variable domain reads EAGVTQFPSHSVIEKGQTVTLRCDPISGHDNLYWYRRVMGKEIKFLLHFVKESKQDESGMPNNRFLAERTGGTYSTLKVQPAELEDSGVYFCASSQGTGIGYTFGSGTRLTVV.

CDR3 nucleotides: TGCGCCAGCAGCTTTGGGGGACAGGGTTATTTGTCTTTGCGCTATGGCTACACCTTC. The encoded protein is CASSFGGQGYLSLRYGYTF. The chain couples TRBV5-1 to TRBJ1-2; 9 positions agree with TRBD1. V shed 2 bases and J 4 bases; nucleotides not matched to a gene: 18. This CDR3 has 19 amino acids. The germline CDR1 and CDR2 sequences are SGHRS and YFSETQ.

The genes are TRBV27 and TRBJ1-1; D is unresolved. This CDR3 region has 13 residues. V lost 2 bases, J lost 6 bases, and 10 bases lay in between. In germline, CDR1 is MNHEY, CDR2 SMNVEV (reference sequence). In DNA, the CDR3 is TGTGCCAGCAGTTTAGCCGGCGGCGCTGAAGCTTTCTTT. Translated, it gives CASSLAGGAEAFF.

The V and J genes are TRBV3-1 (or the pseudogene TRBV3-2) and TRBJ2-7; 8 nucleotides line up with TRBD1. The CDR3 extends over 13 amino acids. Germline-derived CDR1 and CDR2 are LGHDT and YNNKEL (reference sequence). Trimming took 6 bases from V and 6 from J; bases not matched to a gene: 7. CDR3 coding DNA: TGTGCCAGCAGTCGGACAGGGAATAGCGAGCAGTACTTC. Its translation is CASSRTGNSEQYF.

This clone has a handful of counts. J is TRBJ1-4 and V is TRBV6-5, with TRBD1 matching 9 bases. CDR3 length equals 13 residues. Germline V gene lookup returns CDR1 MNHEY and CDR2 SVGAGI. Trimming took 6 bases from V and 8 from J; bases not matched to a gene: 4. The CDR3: CASRDRGGEKLFF. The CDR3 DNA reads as TGTGCCAGCAGGGACAGGGGAGGGGAAAAACTGTTTTTT.

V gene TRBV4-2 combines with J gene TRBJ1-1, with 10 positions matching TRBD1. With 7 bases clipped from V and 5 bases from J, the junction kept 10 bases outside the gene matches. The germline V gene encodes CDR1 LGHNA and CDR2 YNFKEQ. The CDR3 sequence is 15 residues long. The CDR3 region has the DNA TGTGCCAGCACCACAACCGGGACAGGGGTTACTGAAGCTTTCTTT. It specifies CASTTTGTGVTEAFF.

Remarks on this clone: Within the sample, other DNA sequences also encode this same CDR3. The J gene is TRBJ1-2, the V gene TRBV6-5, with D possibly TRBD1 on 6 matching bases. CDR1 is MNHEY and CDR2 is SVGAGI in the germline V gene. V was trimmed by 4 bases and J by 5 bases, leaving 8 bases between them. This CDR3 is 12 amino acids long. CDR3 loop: CASSSTGYGYTF. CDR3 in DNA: TGTGCCAGCAGTTCCACAGGGTATGGCTACACCTTC.

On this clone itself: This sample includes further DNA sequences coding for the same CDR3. The CDR3 nucleotides read TGCGCCAGCAGCTTAACAGGGGCGTCAAACTATGGCTACACCTTC. Its protein product is CASSLTGASNYGYTF. The chain joins TRBV5-1 to TRBJ1-2, with 7 bases identical to TRBD1. J gave up 2 bases and V 2 bases, and 6 bases lay outside the gene matches. Per germline, CDR1 SGHRS and CDR2 YFSETQ. The CDR3 sequence is 15 residues long.

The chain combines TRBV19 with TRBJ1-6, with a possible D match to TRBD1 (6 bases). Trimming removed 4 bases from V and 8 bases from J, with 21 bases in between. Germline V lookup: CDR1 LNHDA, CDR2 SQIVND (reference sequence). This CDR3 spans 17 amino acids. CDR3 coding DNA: TGTGCCAGTAGTACGCCCCTCGCGGGCAGGGGTGATTCACCCCTCCACTTT. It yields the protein CASSTPLAGRGDSPLHF.

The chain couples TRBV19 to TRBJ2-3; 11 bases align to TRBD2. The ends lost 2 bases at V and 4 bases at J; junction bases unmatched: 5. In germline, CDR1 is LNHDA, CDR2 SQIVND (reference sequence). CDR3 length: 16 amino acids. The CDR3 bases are TGTGCCAGTAGTATAACTAGCGGGGGTTTCGCAGATACGCAGTATTTT. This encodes CASSITSGGFADTQYF.

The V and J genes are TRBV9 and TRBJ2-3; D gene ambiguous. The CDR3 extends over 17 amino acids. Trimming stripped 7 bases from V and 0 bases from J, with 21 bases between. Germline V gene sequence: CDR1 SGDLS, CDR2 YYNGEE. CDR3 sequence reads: CASSYDDFNPSTDTQYF. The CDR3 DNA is TGTGCCAGCTCCTACGACGACTTTAACCCTAGCACAGATACGCAGTATTTT.

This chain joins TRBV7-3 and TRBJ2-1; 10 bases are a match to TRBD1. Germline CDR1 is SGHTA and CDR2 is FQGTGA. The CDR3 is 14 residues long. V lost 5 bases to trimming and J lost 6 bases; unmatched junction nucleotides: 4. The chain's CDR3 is CASSTGTGVNEQFF. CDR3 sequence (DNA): TGTGCCAGCAGCACCGGGACAGGGGTCAATGAGCAGTTCTTC. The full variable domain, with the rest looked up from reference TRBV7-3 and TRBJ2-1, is GAGVSQTPSNKVTEKGKYVELRCDPISGHTALYWYRQSLGQGPEFLIYFQGTGAADDSGLPNDRFFAVRPEGSVSTLKIQRTERGDSAVYLCASSTGTGVNEQFFGPGTRLTVL.

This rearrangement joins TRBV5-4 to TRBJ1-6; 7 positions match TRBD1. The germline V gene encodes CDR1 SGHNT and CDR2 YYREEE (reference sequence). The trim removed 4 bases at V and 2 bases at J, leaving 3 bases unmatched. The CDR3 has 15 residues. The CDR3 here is CASSGGTAYNSPLHF. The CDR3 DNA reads TGTGCCAGCAGCGGCGGGACAGCCTATAATTCACCCCTCCACTTT.

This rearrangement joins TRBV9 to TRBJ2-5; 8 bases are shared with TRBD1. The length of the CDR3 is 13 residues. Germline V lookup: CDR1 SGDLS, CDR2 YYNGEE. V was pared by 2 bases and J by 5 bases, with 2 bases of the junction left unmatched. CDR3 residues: CASSVQGAETQYF. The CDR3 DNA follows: TGTGCCAGCAGCGTCCAGGGGGCGGAGACCCAGTACTTC.

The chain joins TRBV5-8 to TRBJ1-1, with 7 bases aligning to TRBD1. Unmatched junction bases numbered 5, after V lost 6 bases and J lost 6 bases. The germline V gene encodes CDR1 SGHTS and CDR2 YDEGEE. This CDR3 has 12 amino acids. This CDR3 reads CASTITGAEAFF. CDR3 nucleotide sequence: TGTGCCAGCACCATCACAGGGGCTGAAGCTTTCTTT.

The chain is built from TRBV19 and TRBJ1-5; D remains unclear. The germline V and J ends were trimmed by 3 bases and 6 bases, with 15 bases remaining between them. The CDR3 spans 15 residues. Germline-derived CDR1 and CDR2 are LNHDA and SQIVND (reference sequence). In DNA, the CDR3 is TGTGCCAGTAGTATGGGCCCACATGGGAGTCAGCCCCAGCATTTT. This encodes CASSMGPHGSQPQHF.

The CDR3 DNA is TGCGCCAGCAGGAGGGAGTCTGGAAACACCATATATTTT. Amino acid sequence: CASRRESGNTIYF. J is TRBJ1-3 and V is TRBV5-1; D is uncertain. CDR3 length: 13 residues. V lost 5 bases and J 1 base, leaving 7 bases between the germline ends. The germline CDR1 and CDR2 sequences are SGHRS and YFSETQ. The whole variable domain, filled in from reference TRBV5-1 and TRBJ1-3, reads KAGVTQTPRYLIKTRGQQVTLSCSPISGHRSVSWYQQTPGQGLQFLFEYFSETQRNKGNFPGRFSGRQFSNSRSEMNVSTLELGDSALYLCASRRESGNTIYFGEGSWLTVV.

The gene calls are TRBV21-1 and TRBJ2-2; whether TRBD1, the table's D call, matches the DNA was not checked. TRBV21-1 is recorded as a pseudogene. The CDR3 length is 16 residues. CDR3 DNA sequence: TGTGCCAGCAGCCAACGACCGGGACAGGGGCCCGGGGAGCTGTTTTTT. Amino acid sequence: CASSQRPGQGPGELFF.

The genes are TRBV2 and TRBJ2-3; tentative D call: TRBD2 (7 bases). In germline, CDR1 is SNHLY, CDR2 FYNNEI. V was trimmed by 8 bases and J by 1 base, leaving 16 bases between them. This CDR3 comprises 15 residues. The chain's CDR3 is CASSPGGGGTDTQYF. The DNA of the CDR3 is TGTGCCAGCTCCCCCGGAGGGGGGGGCACAGATACGCAGTATTTT. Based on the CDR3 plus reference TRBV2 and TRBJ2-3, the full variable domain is EPEVTQTPSHQVTQMGQEVILRCVPISNHLYFYWYRQILGQKVEFLVSFYNNEISEKSEIFDDQFSVERPDGSNFTLKIRSTKLEDSAMYFCASSPGGGGTDTQYFGPGTRLTVL.

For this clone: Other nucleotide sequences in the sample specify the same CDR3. The CDR3 DNA reads as TGTGCCAGCAGCACCAGACAGGGAGATGGCTACACCTTC. Translating gives CASSTRQGDGYTF. This rearrangement joins TRBV5-6 to TRBJ1-2; 7 nucleotides match TRBD1. The CDR3 totals 13 residues. The junction had 6 bases not matched to a gene; V was cut back by 4 bases and J by 6 bases. Germline CDR1 is SGHDT and CDR2 is YYEEEE.

CDR3 DNA sequence: TGTGCCATCAGTGAGTCGACTAATCAGCCCCAGCATTTT. This encodes CAISESTNQPQHF. J is TRBJ1-5 and V is TRBV10-3; D is unresolved. The CDR3 consists of 13 residues. Looked up from germline, CDR1 is ENHRY and CDR2 is SYGVKD. V lost 0 bases to trimming and J lost 4 bases, with 4 bases between them.

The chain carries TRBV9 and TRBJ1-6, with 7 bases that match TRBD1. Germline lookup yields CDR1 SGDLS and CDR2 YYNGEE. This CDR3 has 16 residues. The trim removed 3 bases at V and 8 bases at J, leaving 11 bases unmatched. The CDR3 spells CASSGPTGRGYSPLHF. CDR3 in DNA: TGTGCCAGCAGCGGACCGACAGGGAGAGGTTATTCACCCCTCCACTTT.

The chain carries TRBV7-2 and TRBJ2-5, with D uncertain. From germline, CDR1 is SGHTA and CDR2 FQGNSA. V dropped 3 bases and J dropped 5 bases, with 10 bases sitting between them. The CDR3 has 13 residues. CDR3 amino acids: CASSFRASETQYF. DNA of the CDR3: TGTGCCAGCAGCTTCCGAGCGAGTGAGACCCAGTACTTC.